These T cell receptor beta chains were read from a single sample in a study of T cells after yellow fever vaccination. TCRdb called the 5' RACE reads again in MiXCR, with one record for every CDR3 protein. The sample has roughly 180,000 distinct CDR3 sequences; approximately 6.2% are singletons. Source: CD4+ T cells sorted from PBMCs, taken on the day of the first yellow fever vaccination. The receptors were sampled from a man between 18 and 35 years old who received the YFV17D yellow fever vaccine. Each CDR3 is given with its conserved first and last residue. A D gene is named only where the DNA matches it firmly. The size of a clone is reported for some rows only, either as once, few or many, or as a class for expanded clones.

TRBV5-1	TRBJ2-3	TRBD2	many	CASSSATSGGADTQYF	TGCGCCAGCAGCTCCGCGACTAGCGGGGGGGCAGATACGCAGTATTTT
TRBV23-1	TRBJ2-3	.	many	CASSQSRGGTSTDTQYF	TGCGCCAGCAGTCAATCTCGAGGGGGGACTTCGACAGATACGCAGTATTTT
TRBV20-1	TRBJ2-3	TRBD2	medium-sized	CSAPSSLAGDTQYF	TGCAGTGCCCCCTCCTCTCTAGCGGGAGATACGCAGTATTTT
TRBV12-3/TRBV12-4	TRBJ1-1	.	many	CASSFHRASDTEAFF	TGTGCCAGCAGTTTCCACAGGGCTTCGGACACTGAAGCTTTCTTT
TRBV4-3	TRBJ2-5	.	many	CASSQDFGYQETQYF	TGCGCCAGCAGCCAAGATTTTGGTTACCAAGAGACCCAGTACTTC
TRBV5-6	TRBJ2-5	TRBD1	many	CASSWRQGQETQYF	TGTGCCAGCAGCTGGCGACAGGGGCAAGAGACCCAGTACTTC
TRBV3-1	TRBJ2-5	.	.	CASSHKAETQYF	TGTGCCAGCAGCCATAAAGCGGAGACCCAGTACTTC
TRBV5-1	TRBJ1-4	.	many	CASSLGSGEKLFF	TGCGCCAGCAGCTTGGGCAGTGGAGAAAAACTGTTTTTT
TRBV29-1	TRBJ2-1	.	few	CSATDFRDEQFF	TGCAGCGCCACGGACTTCAGGGATGAGCAGTTCTTC
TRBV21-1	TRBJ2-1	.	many	CASSPSNGKGHNEQFF	TGTGCCAGCAGCCCCTCAAACGGGAAGGGGCACAATGAGCAGTTCTTC
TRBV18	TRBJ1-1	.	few	CASRLAQETTEAFF	TGTGCCAGCCGACTGGCCCAGGAGACCACTGAAGCTTTCTTT
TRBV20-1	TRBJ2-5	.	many	CSRQGEDETQYF	TGCAGTAGGCAGGGAGAGGATGAGACCCAGTACTTC
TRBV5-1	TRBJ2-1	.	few	CASSLEPNNEQFF	TGCGCCAGCAGCTTGGAGCCAAACAATGAGCAGTTCTTC
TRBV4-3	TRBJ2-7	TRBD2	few	CASSQAASGHYEQYF	TGCGCCAGCAGCCAAGCGGCTAGCGGACATTACGAGCAGTACTTC
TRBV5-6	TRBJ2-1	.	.	CAISTGMLGNEQFF	TGTGCCATCAGCACCGGGATGCTCGGGAATGAGCAGTTCTTC
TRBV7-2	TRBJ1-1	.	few	CASSPRGPGAFF	TGTGCCAGCAGCCCCCGCGGGCCCGGAGCTTTCTTT
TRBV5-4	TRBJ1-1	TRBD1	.	CASSRAGTGGLGTEAFF	TGTGCCAGCAGCCGCGCCGGGACAGGGGGTTTGGGCACTGAAGCTTTCTTT
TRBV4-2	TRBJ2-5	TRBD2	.	CASSQDRGGGEETQYF	TGTGCCAGCAGCCAAGATCGGGGCGGGGGTGAGGAGACCCAGTACTTC
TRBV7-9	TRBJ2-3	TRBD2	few	CASSVTRGASTDTQYF	TGTGCCAGCAGCGTGACGCGGGGGGCGAGCACAGATACGCAGTATTTT
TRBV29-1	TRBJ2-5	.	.	CSVEDSQETQYF	TGCAGCGTTGAGGACAGTCAAGAGACCCAGTACTTC
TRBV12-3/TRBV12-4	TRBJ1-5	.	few	CASSRRAASGPQHF	TGTGCCAGCAGTCGCCGGGCGGCCTCAGGGCCCCAGCATTTT
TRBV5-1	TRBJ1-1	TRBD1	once	CASSWGQLFMNTEAFF	TGCGCCAGCAGCTGGGGACAGTTATTTATGAACACTGAAGCTTTCTTT
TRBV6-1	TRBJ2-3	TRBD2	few	CASRAGGGTDTQYF	TGTGCCAGCAGGGCTGGGGGGGGCACAGATACGCAGTATTTT
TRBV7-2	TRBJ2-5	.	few	CASSFGYQETQYF	TGTGCCAGCAGCTTCGGTTACCAAGAGACCCAGTACTTC
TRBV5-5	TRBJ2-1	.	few	CASSLDGRSYNEQFF	TGTGCCAGCAGCTTGGACGGACGCTCCTACAATGAGCAGTTCTTC
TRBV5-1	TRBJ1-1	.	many	CASSLGGPEAFF	TGCGCCAGCAGCTTGGGGGGGCCTGAAGCTTTCTTT
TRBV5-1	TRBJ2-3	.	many	CASSLGSTDTQYF	TGCGCCAGCAGCTTGGGCAGCACAGATACGCAGTATTTT
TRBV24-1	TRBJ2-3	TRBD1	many	CATSDWGQGADTQYF	TGTGCCACCAGTGATTGGGGACAGGGGGCCGATACGCAGTATTTT
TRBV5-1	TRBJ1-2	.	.	CASSLGQERGYTF	TGCGCCAGCAGCTTGGGGCAGGAGAGGGGCTACACCTTC
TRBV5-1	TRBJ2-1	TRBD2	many	CASSLESSGSQFF	TGCGCCAGCAGCTTGGAGTCTAGCGGTTCGCAGTTCTTC
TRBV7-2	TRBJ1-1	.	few	CASSRPDGREAFF	TGTGCCAGCAGCCGCCCGGACGGCCGTGAAGCTTTCTTT
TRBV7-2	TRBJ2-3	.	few	CASSFPVERSTDTQYF	TGTGCCAGCAGCTTCCCGGTGGAGCGGAGCACAGATACGCAGTATTTT
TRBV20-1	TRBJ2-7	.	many	CSARSVLSYEQYF	TGCAGTGCTAGAAGCGTCCTTAGCTACGAGCAGTACTTC
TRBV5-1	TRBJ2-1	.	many	CASSATGRRDNEQFF	TGCGCCAGCAGCGCGACGGGACGCAGAGACAATGAGCAGTTCTTC
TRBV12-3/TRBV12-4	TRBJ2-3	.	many	CASATPYTDTQYF	TGTGCCAGCGCGACCCCCTACACAGATACGCAGTATTTT
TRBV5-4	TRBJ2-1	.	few	CASSWGNEQFF	TGTGCCAGCAGCTGGGGTAATGAGCAGTTCTTC
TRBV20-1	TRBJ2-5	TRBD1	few	CSARSVRGQTQETQYF	TGCAGTGCTAGAAGTGTCAGGGGACAGACCCAAGAGACCCAGTACTTC